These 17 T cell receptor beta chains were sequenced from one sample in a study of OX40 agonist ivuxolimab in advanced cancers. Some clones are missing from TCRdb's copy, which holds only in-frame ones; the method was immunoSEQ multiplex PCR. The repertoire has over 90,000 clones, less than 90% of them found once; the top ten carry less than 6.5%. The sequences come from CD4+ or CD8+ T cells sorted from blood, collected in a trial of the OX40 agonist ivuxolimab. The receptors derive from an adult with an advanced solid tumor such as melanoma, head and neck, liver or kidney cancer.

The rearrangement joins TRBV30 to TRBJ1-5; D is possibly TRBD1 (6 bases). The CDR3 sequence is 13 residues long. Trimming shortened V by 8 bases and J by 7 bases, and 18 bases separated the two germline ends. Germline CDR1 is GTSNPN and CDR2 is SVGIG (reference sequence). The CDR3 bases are TGTGCCGCCGACCGGGGGCAAAGGCAGCCCCAGCATTTT. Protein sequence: CAADRGQRQPQHF.

As DNA, the CDR3 is TGTGCCAGTAGGGTTAGCGGGAGTAGCTCCTACAATGAGCAGTTCTTC. Translation gives CASRVSGSSSYNEQFF. The chain combines TRBV19 with TRBJ2-1, with 9 bases aligning to TRBD2. V was pared by 6 bases and J by 0 bases, with 6 bases of the junction left unmatched. The length of the CDR3 is 16 residues. CDR1 LNHDA and CDR2 SQIVND come from the germline V gene (reference sequence).

CDR3 sequence (DNA): TGTGCCAGCAGCTTGACAGGGCGGCAGCCCCAGCATTTT. Its protein product is CASSLTGRQPQHF. This rearrangement joins TRBV5-5 to TRBJ1-5; tentative D call: TRBD1 (6 bases). Trimming pared 1 base from V and 7 bases from J, leaving 9 bases between. CDR1 is SGHKS and CDR2 is YYEKEE in the germline V gene (reference sequence). CDR3 length: 13 residues. The entire variable domain, with the rest obtained from reference TRBV5-5 and TRBJ1-5, is as follows: DAGVTQSPTHLIKTRGQQVTLRCSPISGHKSVSWYQQVLGQGPQFIFQYYEKEERGRGNFPDRFSARQFPNYSSELNVNALLLGDSALYLCASSLTGRQPQHFGDGTRLSIL.

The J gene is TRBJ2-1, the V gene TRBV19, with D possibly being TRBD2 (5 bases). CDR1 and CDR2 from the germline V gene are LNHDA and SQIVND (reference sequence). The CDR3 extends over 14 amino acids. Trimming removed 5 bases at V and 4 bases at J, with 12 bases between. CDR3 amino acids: CASSFGLFYNEQFF. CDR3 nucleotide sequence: TGTGCCAGTAGTTTCGGACTCTTTTACAATGAGCAGTTCTTC.

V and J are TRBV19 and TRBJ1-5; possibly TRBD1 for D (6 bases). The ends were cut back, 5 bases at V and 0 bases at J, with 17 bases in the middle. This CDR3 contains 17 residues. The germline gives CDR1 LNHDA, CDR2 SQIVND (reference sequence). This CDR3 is CASSVRQDLYSNQPQHF. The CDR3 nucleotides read TGTGCCAGTAGTGTCCGACAGGATTTATATAGCAATCAGCCCCAGCATTTT. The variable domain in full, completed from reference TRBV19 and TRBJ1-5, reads DGGITQSPKYLFRKEGQNVTLSCEQNLNHDAMYWYRQDPGQGLRLIYYSQIVNDFQKGDIAEGYSVSREKKESFPLTVTSAQKNPTAFYLCASSVRQDLYSNQPQHFGDGTRLSIL.

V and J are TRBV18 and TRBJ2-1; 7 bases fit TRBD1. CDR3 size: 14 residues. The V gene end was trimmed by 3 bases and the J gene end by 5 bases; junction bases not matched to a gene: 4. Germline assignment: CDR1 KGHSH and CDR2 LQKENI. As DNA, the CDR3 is TGTGCCAGCTCACCGCGGACAGGTGACAATGAGCAGTTCTTC. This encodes CASSPRTGDNEQFF.

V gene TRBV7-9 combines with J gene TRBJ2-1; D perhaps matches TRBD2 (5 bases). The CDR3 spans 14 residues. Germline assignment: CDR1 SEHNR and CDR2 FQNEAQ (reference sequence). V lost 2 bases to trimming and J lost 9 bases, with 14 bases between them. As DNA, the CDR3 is TGTGCCAGCAGCTTAAAGAGGGAGCCGGTTGAGCAGTTCTTC. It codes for CASSLKREPVEQFF.

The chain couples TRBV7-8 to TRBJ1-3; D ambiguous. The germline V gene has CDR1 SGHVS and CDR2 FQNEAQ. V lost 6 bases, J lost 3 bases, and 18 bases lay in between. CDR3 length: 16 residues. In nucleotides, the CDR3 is TGTGCCAGCAGTATCGGACGGGTTTTTTATGGAAACACCATATATTTT. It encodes CASSIGRVFYGNTIYF.

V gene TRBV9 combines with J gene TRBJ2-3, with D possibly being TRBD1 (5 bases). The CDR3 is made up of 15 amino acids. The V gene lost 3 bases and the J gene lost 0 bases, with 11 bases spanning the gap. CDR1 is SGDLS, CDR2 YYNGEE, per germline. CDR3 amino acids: CASSGGALSTDTQYF. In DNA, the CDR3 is TGTGCCAGCAGCGGTGGGGCCTTGAGCACAGATACGCAGTATTTT. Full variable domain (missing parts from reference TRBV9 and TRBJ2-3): DSGVTQTPKHLITATGQRVTLRCSPRSGDLSVYWYQQSLDQGLQFLIQYYNGEERAKGNILERFSAQQFPDLHSELNLSSLELGDSALYFCASSGGALSTDTQYFGPGTRLTVL.

The CDR3 is CASSQDMGKGQFF. For the CDR3, the DNA is TGTGCCAGCAGCCAAGATATGGGTAAGGGGCAGTTCTTC. This chain links TRBV4-2 with TRBJ2-1; D is uncertain. V was cut by 0 bases and J by 12 bases, with 12 bases left in between. Germline values: CDR1 LGHNA, CDR2 YNFKEQ. This CDR3 has 13 amino acids.

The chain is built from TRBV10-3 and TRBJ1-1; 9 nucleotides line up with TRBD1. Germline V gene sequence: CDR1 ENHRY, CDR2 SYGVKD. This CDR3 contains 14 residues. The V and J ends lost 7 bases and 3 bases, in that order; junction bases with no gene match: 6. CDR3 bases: TGTGCCATCACCCGACAGGGGGTGGACACTGAAGCTTTCTTT. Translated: CAITRQGVDTEAFF.

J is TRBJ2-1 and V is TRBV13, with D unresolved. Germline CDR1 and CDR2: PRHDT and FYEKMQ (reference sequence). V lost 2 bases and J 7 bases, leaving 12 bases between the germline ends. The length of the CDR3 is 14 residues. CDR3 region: CASSLTTDPNEQFF. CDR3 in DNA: TGTGCCAGCAGCTTAACGACTGATCCGAATGAGCAGTTCTTC.

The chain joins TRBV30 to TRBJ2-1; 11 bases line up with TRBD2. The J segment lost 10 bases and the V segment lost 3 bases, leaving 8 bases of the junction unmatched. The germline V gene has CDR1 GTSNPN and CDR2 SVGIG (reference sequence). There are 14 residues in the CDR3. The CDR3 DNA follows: TGTGCCTGGAGCCCTAGCGGGAGGAGGGGGGAGCAGTTCTTC. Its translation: CAWSPSGRRGEQFF.

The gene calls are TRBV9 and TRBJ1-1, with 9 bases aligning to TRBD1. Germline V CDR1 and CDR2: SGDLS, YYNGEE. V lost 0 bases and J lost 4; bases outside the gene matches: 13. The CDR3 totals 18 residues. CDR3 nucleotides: TGTGCCAGCAGCGTAGGTTGGGGACAGGGCGCCCGGAGCACTGAAGCTTTCTTT. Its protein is CASSVGWGQGARSTEAFF.

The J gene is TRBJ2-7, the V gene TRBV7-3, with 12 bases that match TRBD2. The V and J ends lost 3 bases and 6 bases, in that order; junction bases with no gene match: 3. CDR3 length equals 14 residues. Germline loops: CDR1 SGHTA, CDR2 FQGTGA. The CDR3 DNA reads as TGTGCCAGCAGCTTCGGACTAGCGGGATCCGAGCAGTACTTC. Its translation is CASSFGLAGSEQYF.

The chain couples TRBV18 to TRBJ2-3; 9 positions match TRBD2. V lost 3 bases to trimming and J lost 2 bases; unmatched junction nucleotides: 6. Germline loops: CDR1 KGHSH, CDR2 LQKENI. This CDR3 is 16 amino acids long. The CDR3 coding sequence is TGTGCCAGCTCACCTCAGACTAGCGGCTTCACAGATACGCAGTATTTT. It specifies CASSPQTSGFTDTQYF.

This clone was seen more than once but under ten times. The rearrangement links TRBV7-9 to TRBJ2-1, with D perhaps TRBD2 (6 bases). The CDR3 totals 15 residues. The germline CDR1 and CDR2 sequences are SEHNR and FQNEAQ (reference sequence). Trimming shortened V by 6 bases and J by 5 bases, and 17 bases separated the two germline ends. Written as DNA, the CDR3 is TGTGCCAGCAGGCACCTCTGGAGGGGCCACAATGAGCAGTTCTTC. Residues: CASRHLWRGHNEQFF.